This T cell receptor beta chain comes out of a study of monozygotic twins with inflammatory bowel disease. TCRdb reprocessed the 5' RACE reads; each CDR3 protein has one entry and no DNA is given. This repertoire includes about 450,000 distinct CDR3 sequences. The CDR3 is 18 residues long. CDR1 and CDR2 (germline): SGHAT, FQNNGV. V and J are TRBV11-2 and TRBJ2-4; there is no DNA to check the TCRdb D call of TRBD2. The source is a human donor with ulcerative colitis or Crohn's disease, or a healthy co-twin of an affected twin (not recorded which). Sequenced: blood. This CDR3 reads CASSLDPGTTFGKNIQYF.